The 17 T cell receptor beta chains below were found in one sample sequenced in a study of vaccination and CD4 T cells after COVID-19. Antigens for these TCRs are unknown. Sample treatment: roughly ten-day PBMC culture with coronavirus spike peptide pools or control peptides (ViraFEST assay). An Oncomine TCR Beta short-read assay was used to sequence the DNA from cultured CD4+ T cells. TCRdb re-called the PCR reads through MiXCR, storing one row per CDR3 protein. The table lists around 26,000 distinct CDR3 sequences, about 64% of them singletons. Material: CD4+ T cells from blood, cultured in vitro. The source is a human donor who had recovered from COVID-19.

The genes are TRBV6-5 and TRBJ1-6; a weak D match, TRBD1 (6 bases). V gave up 0 bases and J gave up 10 bases, with 19 bases separating them. CDR1 is MNHEY, CDR2 SVGAGI, per germline. The CDR3 sequence is 17 residues long. The DNA for the CDR3 is TGTGCCAGCAGTTACTCGAAGGCAGGGGTGGGCAACTCACCCCTCCACTTT. It yields the protein CASSYSKAGVGNSPLHF.

V usage is TRBV7-2 and J usage is TRBJ2-5, with D uncertain. Germline V gene data show CDR1 as SGHTA and CDR2 as FQGNSA. The CDR3 spans 13 residues. The V end lost 6 bases, the J end lost 8 bases, and 16 bases lay between the germline ends. CDR3 sequence: CASRLLDGSTQYF. The CDR3 bases are TGTGCCAGCAGATTACTTGACGGTTCAACCCAGTACTTC.

The chain carries TRBV12-3 or TRBV12-4 and TRBJ2-7; 10 bases align to TRBD2. The V segment lost 5 bases and the J segment 2 bases; nucleotides outside the gene matches: 3. The CDR3 covers 14 residues. This CDR3 is CASSRTSGTYEQYF. CDR3 DNA sequence: TGTGCCAGCAGTCGGACTAGCGGCACCTACGAGCAGTACTTC.

J is TRBJ2-5 and V is TRBV7-2; 11 positions match TRBD2. With V trimmed by 0 bases and J by 5 bases, 14 bases remained unmatched. This CDR3 spans 19 amino acids. The germline V gene encodes CDR1 SGHTA and CDR2 FQGNSA. The CDR3 coding sequence is TGTGCCAGCAGCTTAGCGAGGAAACTAGCGGGAGCTGGAGGGGAGACCCAGTACTTC. This translates into CASSLARKLAGAGGETQYF.

The V gene is TRBV25-1, the J gene TRBJ1-4; D gene ambiguous. The CDR3 sequence is 14 residues long. With 4 bases removed from V and 1 base from J, the gap between germline ends came to 7 bases. The germline V gene encodes CDR1 MGHDK and CDR2 SYGVNS. The CDR3 bases are TGTGCCAGCAGTGTTCATAGAACTAATGAAAAACTGTTTTTT. Its protein is CASSVHRTNEKLFF.

This chain links TRBV28 with TRBJ1-2; D is perhaps TRBD1 (6 bases). The length of the CDR3 is 18 residues. Trimming removed 7 bases at V and 4 bases at J, with 28 bases between. Per the germline V gene, CDR1 is MDHEN and CDR2 is SYDVKM. In DNA form, the CDR3 reads TGTGCCAGCAAGGGCGGGGGCGCTGGGGGAATCCCACTCTATGGCTACACCTTC. This translates into CASKGGGAGGIPLYGYTF.

This chain's CDR3 is CASCRDANNSPLHF. CDR3 DNA: TGTGCCAGCTGCCGGGACGCAAATAATTCACCCCTCCACTTT. This sequence joins TRBV7-2 and TRBJ1-6; maybe TRBD1 (5 bases). V shed 8 bases and J shed 5 bases, with 13 bases lying between them. The CDR3 totals 14 residues. Germline CDR1 reads SGHTA; CDR2 reads FQGNSA.

The chain links TRBV12-3 or TRBV12-4 to TRBJ1-5; 10 bases are a match to TRBD1. J lost 4 bases, V lost 1 base, and 1 base had no gene match. This CDR3 is built from 15 residues. For the CDR3, the DNA is TGTGCCAGCAGTTTAGTGGGACAGGGGAATCAGCCCCAGCATTTT. This encodes CASSLVGQGNQPQHF.

CDR3 DNA: TGTGCCAGCAGTTATTCGGGATCCAACAATCAGCCCCAGCATTTT. It specifies CASSYSGSNNQPQHF. The rearrangement uses TRBV6-2 or TRBV6-3 and TRBJ1-5; D unresolved. Between the trimmed V and J ends, which lost 3 bases and 3 bases, there was a span of 12 bases. CDR1 is MNHEY, CDR2 SVGEGT, per germline. The CDR3 is made up of 15 amino acids.

V gene TRBV6-1 combines with J gene TRBJ2-3; D gene unclear. This CDR3 comprises 15 residues. V shed 2 bases and J shed 0 bases, with 9 bases lying between them. Per germline, CDR1 MNHNS and CDR2 SASEGT. The CDR3 DNA reads as TGTGCCAGCAGTGAAATTCATATCAGCACAGATACGCAGTATTTT. This gives the protein CASSEIHISTDTQYF.

This chain connects TRBV6-1 to TRBJ1-1; D is unresolved. The CDR3 extends over 13 amino acids. The V end was cut by 6 bases, the J end by 0 bases, with 8 bases between. The germline V gene has CDR1 MNHNS and CDR2 SASEGT. The DNA of the CDR3 is TGTGCCAGCAGACACTTCATGAACACTGAAGCTTTCTTT. Translating it yields CASRHFMNTEAFF.

The chain employs TRBV6-1 and TRBJ2-7, with D possibly TRBD2 on 6 matching bases. Germline lookup yields CDR1 MNHNS and CDR2 SASEGT. CDR3 length: 14 residues. V lost 7 bases and J 2 bases, leaving 15 bases between the germline ends. The CDR3 DNA sequence: TGTGCCAGCATCGGACCTGGGACTCCCTACGAGCAGTACTTC. Its translation is CASIGPGTPYEQYF.

V and J are TRBV6-5 and TRBJ2-2; the match to TRBD1 covers 9 bases. J was trimmed by 5 bases and V by 4 bases; bases with no gene match: 8. CDR3 length: 16 amino acids. Germline V lookup: CDR1 MNHEY, CDR2 SVGAGI. CDR3 nucleotide sequence: TGTGCCAGCAGTTTAAGACAGGGGGGGCGGACCGGGGAGCTGTTTTTT. Translation gives CASSLRQGGRTGELFF.

The chain carries TRBV7-3 and TRBJ1-2; D perhaps matches TRBD1 (6 bases). The CDR3 consists of 15 residues. V lost 4 bases, J lost 4 bases, and 16 bases lay in between. The germline CDR1 and CDR2 sequences are SGHTA and FQGTGA. CDR3 protein: CASSSTPGRGYGYTF. CDR3 nucleotides: TGTGCCAGCAGCTCAACTCCGGGCAGGGGCTATGGCTACACCTTC.

The chain uses TRBV6-1 and TRBJ2-5, with 8 bases fitting TRBD2. J gave up 4 bases and V 8 bases, and 9 bases lay outside the gene matches. From germline, CDR1 is MNHNS and CDR2 SASEGT. CDR3 size: 14 residues. The CDR3 DNA is TGTGCCAGCGGACGGGGGGGATCTCGAGAGACCCAGTACTTC. It encodes CASGRGGSRETQYF.

This clonotype was observed a handful of times. The genes are TRBV7-2 and TRBJ1-5; D gene ambiguous. Per the germline V gene, CDR1 is SGHTA and CDR2 is FQGNSA. V was shortened by 5 bases and J by 10 bases, with 12 bases between the two germline ends. This CDR3 comprises 12 residues. The CDR3 nucleotides are TGTGCCAGCAGCCCCGGATCAGGACCCCAGCATTTT. It yields the protein CASSPGSGPQHF.

The V and J genes are TRBV18 and TRBJ1-1; 9 bases fit TRBD1. This CDR3 region has 14 residues. The ends lost 4 bases at V and 6 bases at J; junction bases unmatched: 6. Germline loops: CDR1 KGHSH, CDR2 LQKENI. Written as DNA, the CDR3 is TGTGCCAGCTCACGGTGGGACAGGGATTCTGAAGCTTTCTTT. It yields the protein CASSRWDRDSEAFF.